Listed here is a single TCR beta chain. Losses at the gene ends were 5 bases for V and 7 bases for J; bases not matched to a gene: 14. The germline gives CDR1 SGHDN, CDR2 FVKESK. CDR3 length equals 16 residues. RNA totalling 0.5 to 1 ug underwent reverse transcription with random hexamers. MiXCR, applied by TCRdb to the immunoSEQ multiplex PCR reads, yields one record per CDR3 protein. Of roughly 150,000 distinct CDR3 sequences in the sample, roughly 95% were seen once. This record belongs to a study of CD8 T cells in Susac syndrome. Peripheral blood CD8+ and CD4+ T cells were profiled by TCR beta sequencing. Each multiple sclerosis control was a treatment-naive patient with relapsing-remitting disease that was either stable or active.

The V call is TRBV14, the J call TRBJ2-7; 10 bases line up with TRBD1. Input material: CD8+ T cells from PBMCs. The clonotype was recovered from a human donor with multiple sclerosis. The CDR3 reads CASSDVVGTGDREQYF. The CDR3 DNA is TGTGCCAGCAGCGATGTTGTGGGGACAGGGGACAGGGAGCAGTACTTC.